This T cell receptor (beta chain) was sequenced for a study of T cell repertoires in cytomegalovirus infection (dated by TCRdb to the late 2010s). Describing the broader study: The HLA type of each donor mattered for the analysis, because public TCR beta signatures pointed to carriage of CMV infection along with the matching HLA type. The paper's findings and limits, for the study overall: Cumulative frequency of public TCR beta family members discriminated carriers of CMV infection plus the relevant HLA type in this cohort and an independent approximately 370-donor cohort. The ex vivo response was dominated by HLA-C-restricted CMV-specific TCR beta clonotypes, which also provided the single most frequent clonotype in two of eight donors.

This clonotype came up many times. It has no known antigen specificity. No per-base quality is available; no much larger clone lies one base away. For sequencing, an Illumina HiSeq 1500 was employed. TCRdb ran its own pipeline on the public reads, namely fastp trimming at Q25 and MiXCR clone calling, and kept in-frame beta chains. Each record represents a unique CDR3 protein, reported with the most common genes and DNA among its rows. The sample has hundreds of thousands of distinct CDR3 sequences on record, more than 20% of them singletons. The ten largest make up 6.5% to 10% of the sample. The sample comprised CD8+ T cells from PBMCs. The TCR originated in a human donor in good health (CMV status not recorded). Some clones in this sample may be carry-over from other donors' samples.

For the CDR3, the sequence is CASSFWTGNSYEQYF. The DNA sequence follows: TGTGCCAGCAGCTTTTGGACAGGAAATTCCTACGAGCAGTACTTC. The chain links TRBV7-2 with TRBJ2-7, with TRBD1 matching 7 junction bases. The CDR3 runs 15 residues from the cysteine to the phenylalanine. Only the CDR3 portion is preserved as DNA: 45 bases, with reading frame beginning at the first base. Taken from the germline V gene, the CDR1 and CDR2 loops are SGHTA and FQGNSA. V is cut back by 3 bases and J by 1 base, with 6 bases in the junction unmatched.